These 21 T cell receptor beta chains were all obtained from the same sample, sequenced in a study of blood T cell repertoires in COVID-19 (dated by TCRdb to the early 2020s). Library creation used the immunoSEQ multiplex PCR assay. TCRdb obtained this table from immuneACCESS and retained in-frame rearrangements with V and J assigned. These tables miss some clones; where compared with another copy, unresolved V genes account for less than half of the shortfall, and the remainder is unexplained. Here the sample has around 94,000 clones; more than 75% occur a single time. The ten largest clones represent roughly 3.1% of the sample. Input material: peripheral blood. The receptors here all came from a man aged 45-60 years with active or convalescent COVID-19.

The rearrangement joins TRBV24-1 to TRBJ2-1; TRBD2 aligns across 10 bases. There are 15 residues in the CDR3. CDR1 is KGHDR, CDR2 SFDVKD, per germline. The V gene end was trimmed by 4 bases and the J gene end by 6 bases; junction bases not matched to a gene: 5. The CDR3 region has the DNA TGTGCCACCAGTGAAGCCGGGACTAGCGTCAATGAGCAGTTCTTC. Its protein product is CATSEAGTSVNEQFF.

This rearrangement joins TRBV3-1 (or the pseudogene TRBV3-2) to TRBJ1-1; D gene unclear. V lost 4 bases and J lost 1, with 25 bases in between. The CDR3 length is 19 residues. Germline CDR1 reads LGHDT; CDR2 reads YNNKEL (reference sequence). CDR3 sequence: CASSRVGSRRRGRNTEAFF. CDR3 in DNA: TGTGCCAGCAGCCGGGTTGGGAGCAGGCGGCGCGGGAGGAACACTGAAGCTTTCTTT.

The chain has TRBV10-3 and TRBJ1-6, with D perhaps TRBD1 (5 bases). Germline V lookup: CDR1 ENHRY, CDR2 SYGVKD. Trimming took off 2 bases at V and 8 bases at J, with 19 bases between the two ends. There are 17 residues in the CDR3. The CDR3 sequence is CAISEDESGNRYSPLHF. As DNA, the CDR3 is TGTGCCATCAGTGAGGACGAATCAGGGAACAGATATTCACCCCTCCACTTT.

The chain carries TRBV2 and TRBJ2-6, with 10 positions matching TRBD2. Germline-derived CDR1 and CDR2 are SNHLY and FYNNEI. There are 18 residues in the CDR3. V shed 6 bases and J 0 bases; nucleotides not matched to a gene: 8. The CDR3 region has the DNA TGTGCCAGCAGGGACCTAGCGGGGGCCTCCTCTGGGGCCAACGTCCTGACTTTC. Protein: CASRDLAGASSGANVLTF.

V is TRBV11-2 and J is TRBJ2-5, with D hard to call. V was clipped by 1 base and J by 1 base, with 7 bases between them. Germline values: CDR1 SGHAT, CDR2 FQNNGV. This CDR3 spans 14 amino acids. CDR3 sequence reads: CASSLGALQETQYF. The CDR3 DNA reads TGTGCCAGCAGCTTAGGGGCGCTCCAAGAGACCCAGTACTTC.

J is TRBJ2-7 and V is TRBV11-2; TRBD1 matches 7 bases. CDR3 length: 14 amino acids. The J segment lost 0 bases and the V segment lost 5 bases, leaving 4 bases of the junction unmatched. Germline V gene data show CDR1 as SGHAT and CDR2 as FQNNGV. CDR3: CASSPGTDSYEQYV. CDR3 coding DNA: TGTGCCAGCAGCCCTGGGACAGACTCCTACGAGCAGTACGTC.

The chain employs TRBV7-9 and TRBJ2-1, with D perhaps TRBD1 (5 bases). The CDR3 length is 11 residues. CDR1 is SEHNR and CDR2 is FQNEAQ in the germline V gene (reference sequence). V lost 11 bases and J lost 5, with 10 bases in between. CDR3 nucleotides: TGTGCCGGACAACGGGACAATGAGCAGTTCTTC. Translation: CAGQRDNEQFF.

DNA of the CDR3: TGCGCCAGCAGCTTGTCCCAGACAGGGGGGTACGAGCAGTACTTC. It is translated as CASSLSQTGGYEQYF. This rearrangement joins TRBV5-1 to TRBJ2-7; 9 bases match TRBD1. The CDR3 has 15 residues. V lost 1 base to trimming and J lost 4 bases; unmatched junction nucleotides: 6. In germline, CDR1 is SGHRS, CDR2 YFSETQ.

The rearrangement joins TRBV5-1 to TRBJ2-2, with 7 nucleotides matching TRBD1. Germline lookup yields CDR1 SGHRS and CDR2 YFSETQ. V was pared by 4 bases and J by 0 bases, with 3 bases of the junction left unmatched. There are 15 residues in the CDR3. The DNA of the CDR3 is TGCGCCAGCAGCGTCAGGGGGTCGAACACCGGGGAGCTGTTTTTT. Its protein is CASSVRGSNTGELFF.

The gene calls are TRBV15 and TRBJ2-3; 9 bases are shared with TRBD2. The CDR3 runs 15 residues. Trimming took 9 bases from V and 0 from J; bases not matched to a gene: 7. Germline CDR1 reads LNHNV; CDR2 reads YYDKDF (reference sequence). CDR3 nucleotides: TGTGCCACTACTCCCACTAGCGGGAGCACAGATACGCAGTATTTT. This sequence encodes CATTPTSGSTDTQYF.

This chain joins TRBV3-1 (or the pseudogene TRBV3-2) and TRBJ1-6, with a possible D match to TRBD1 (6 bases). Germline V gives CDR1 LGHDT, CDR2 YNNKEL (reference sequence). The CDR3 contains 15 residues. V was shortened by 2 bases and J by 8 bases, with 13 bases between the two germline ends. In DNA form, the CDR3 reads TGTGCCAGCAGCCAAACGGAGCAGGGGTATTCACCCCTCCACTTT. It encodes CASSQTEQGYSPLHF.

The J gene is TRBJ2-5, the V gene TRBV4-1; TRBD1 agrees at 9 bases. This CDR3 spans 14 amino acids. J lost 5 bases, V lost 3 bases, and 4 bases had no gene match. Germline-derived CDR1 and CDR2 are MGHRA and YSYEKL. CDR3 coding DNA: TGCGCCAGCAGCCACCGGGACAGGGATGAGACCCAGTACTTC. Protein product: CASSHRDRDETQYF.

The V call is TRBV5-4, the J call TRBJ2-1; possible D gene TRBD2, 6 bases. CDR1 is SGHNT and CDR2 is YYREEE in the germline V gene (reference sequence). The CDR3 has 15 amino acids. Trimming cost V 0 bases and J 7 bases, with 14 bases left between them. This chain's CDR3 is CASSLGSGPLNEQFF. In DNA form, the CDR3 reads TGTGCCAGCAGCTTGGGAAGCGGGCCCCTAAATGAGCAGTTCTTC.

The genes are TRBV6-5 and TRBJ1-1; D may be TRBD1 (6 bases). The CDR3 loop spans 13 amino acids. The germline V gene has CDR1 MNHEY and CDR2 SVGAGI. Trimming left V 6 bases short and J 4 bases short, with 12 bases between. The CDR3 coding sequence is TGTGCCAGCAGAAGAACAGGGTTCACTGAAGCTTTCTTT. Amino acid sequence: CASRRTGFTEAFF.

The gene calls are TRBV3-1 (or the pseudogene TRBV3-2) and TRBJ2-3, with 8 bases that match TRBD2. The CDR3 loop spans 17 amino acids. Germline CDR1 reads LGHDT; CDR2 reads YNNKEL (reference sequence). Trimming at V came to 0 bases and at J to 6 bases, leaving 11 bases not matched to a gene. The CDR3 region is CASSQDGRAGARDTQYF. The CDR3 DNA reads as TGTGCCAGCAGCCAAGATGGTAGAGCGGGGGCCCGTGATACGCAGTATTTT.

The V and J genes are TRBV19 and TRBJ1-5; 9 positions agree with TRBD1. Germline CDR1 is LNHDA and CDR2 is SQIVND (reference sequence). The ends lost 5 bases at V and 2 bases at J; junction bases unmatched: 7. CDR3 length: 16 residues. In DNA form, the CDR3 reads TGTGCCAGTAGTTCACAGGGGGCGACGGGCAATCAGCCCCAGCATTTT. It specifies CASSSQGATGNQPQHF.

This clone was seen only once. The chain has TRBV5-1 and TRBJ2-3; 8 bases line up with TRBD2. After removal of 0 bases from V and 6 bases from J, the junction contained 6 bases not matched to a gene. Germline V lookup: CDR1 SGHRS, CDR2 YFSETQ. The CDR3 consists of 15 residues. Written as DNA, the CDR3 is TGCGCCAGCAGCTTGGCGGGGGGGATAACCGATACGCAGTATTTT. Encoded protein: CASSLAGGITDTQYF.

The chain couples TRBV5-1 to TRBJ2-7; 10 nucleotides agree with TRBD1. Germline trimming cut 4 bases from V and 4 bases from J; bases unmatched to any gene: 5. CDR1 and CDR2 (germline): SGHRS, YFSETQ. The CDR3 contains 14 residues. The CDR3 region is CASSMDRGLYEQYF. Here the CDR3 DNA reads TGCGCCAGCAGCATGGACAGGGGGTTATACGAGCAGTACTTC.

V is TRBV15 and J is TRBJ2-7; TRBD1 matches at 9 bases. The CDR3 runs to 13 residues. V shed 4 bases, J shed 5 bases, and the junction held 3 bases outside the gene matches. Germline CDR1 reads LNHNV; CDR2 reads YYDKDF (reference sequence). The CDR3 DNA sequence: TGTGCCACCAGCACCGGGACAGGGAACGAGCAGTACTTC. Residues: CATSTGTGNEQYF.

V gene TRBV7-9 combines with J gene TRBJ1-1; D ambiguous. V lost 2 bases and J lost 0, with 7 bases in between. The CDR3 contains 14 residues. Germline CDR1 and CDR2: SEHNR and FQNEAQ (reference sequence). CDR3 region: CASSLSEVNTEAFF. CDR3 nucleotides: TGTGCCAGCAGCTTATCAGAGGTGAACACTGAAGCTTTCTTT.

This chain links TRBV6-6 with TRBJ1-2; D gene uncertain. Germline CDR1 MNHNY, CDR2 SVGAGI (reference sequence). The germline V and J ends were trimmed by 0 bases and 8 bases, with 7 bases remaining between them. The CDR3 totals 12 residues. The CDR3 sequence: CASSYSEGGYTF. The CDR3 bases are TGTGCCAGCAGTTACTCAGAGGGAGGCTACACCTTC.